Presented here are 5 T cell receptor beta chains from one specimen sequenced in a study of control samples from healthy donors and cancer patients. The repertoire was sequenced with immunoSEQ multiplex PCR; TCRdb's copy has only in-frame clones and lacks some. The repertoire consists of some 140,000 clones, with 80% to 95% occurring once and the leading ten covering around 11%. The sample taken for sequencing was blood. Every receptor here comes from a young man in good health.

This clone was detected only once. V usage is TRBV14 and J usage is TRBJ1-2; D remains ambiguous. The CDR3 totals 13 residues. Germline V lookup: CDR1 SGHDN, CDR2 FVKESK. Trimming shortened V by 2 bases and J by 5 bases, and 9 bases separated the two germline ends. CDR3 in DNA: TGTGCCAGCAGCCAACGGTCGAGGTATGGCTACACCTTC. Its protein is CASSQRSRYGYTF.

The chain has TRBV28 and TRBJ1-5; D remains ambiguous. This CDR3 has 12 residues. V was trimmed by 8 bases and J by 3 bases, leaving 8 bases between them. Per germline, CDR1 MDHEN and CDR2 SYDVKM. CDR3 sequence: CASRELNQPQHF. CDR3 nucleotides: TGTGCCAGCCGGGAACTCAATCAGCCCCAGCATTTT. Full variable domain (outside the CDR3, taken from reference TRBV28 and TRBJ1-5): DVKVTQSSRYLVKRTGEKVFLECVQDMDHENMFWYRQDPGLGLRLIYFSYDVKMKEKGDIPEGYSVSREKKERFSLILESASTNQTSMYLCASRELNQPQHFGDGTRLSIL.

The chain recombines TRBV3-1 (or the pseudogene TRBV3-2) with TRBJ1-1; tentatively, D is TRBD1 (5 bases). The CDR3 totals 14 residues. Germline V gene lookup returns CDR1 LGHDT and CDR2 YNNKEL (reference sequence). With 0 bases removed from V and 7 bases from J, the gap between germline ends came to 12 bases. CDR3 in DNA: TGTGCCAGCAGCCAAGATCCCGGGGCCCTTGAAGCTTTCTTT. This encodes CASSQDPGALEAFF.

The gene calls are TRBV28 and TRBJ1-1; unclear D gene. CDR3 size: 14 residues. V was shortened by 5 bases and J by 9 bases, with 19 bases between the two germline ends. Germline V gene sequence: CDR1 MDHEN, CDR2 SYDVKM. The CDR3 reads CASSPSSGESQAFF. Here the CDR3 DNA reads TGTGCCAGCAGTCCGTCCAGTGGGGAATCCCAAGCTTTCTTT.

This rearrangement joins TRBV11-2 to TRBJ1-6, with a possible D match to TRBD1 (5 bases). This CDR3 has 15 residues. Per germline, CDR1 SGHAT and CDR2 FQNNGV. Trimming left V 3 bases short and J 10 bases short, with 16 bases between. The CDR3 sequence: CASSFQFGGWSPLHF. The CDR3 nucleotides read TGTGCCAGCAGCTTTCAATTCGGGGGATGGTCACCCCTCCACTTT.